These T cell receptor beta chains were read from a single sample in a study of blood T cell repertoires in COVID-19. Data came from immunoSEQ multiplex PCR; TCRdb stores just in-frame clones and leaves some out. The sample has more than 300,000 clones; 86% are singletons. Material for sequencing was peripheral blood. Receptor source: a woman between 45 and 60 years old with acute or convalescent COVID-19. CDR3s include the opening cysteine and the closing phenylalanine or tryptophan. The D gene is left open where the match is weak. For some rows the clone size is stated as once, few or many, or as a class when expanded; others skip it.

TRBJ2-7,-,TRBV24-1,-,CATSDLRNLYEQYF,TGTGCCACCAGTGATTTAAGAAACCTATACGAGCAGTACTTC
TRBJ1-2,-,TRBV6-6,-,CASSSGTLSFNYGYTF,TGTGCCAGCAGTTCCGGGACACTAAGTTTTAACTATGGCTACACCTTC
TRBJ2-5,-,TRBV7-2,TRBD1,CASSLESGRGQETQYF,TGTGCCAGCAGCTTAGAGTCGGGCAGGGGGCAGGAGACCCAGTACTTC
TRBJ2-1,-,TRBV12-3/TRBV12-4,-,CASSLGQVLEQFF,TGTGCCAGCAGTTTGGGCCAGGTTCTTGAGCAGTTCTTC
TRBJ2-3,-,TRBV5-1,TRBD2,CASAGGPSTDTQYF,TGCGCCAGCGCGGGAGGGCCCAGCACAGATACGCAGTATTTT
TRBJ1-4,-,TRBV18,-,CASSPPSGSGEKLFF,TGTGCCAGCTCACCACCTTCCGGGTCGGGTGAAAAACTGTTTTTT
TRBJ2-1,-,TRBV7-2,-,CASRSGGAVSYNEQFF,TGTGCCAGCCGTTCCGGAGGAGCGGTCTCCTACAATGAGCAGTTCTTC
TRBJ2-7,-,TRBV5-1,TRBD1,CASSLVGQVVRF,TGCGCCAGCAGCTTGGTGGGACAGGTGGTTCGCTTC
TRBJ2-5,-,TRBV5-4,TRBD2,CASAPSGSGWETQYF,TGTGCCAGCGCCCCTAGCGGGAGCGGTTGGGAGACCCAGTACTTC
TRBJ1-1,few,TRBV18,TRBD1,CASSLTGTGAGNTEAFF,TGTGCCAGCTCACTCACCGGGACAGGGGCGGGGAACACTGAAGCTTTCTTT
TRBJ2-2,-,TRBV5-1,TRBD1,CASSDPGQGVTGELFF,TGCGCCAGCAGCGATCCGGGACAGGGGGTTACCGGGGAGCTGTTTTTT
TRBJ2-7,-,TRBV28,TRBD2,CASSARDYYREQYF,TGTGCCAGCAGTGCCCGGGACTACTACCGCGAGCAGTACTTC
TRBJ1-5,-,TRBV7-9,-,CASSSGSLPQHF,TGTGCCAGCAGCTCGGGGAGTTTGCCCCAGCATTTT
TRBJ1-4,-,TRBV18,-,CASSPRGGREEKLFF,TGTGCCAGCTCACCAAGAGGAGGGAGGGAGGAAAAACTGTTTTTT
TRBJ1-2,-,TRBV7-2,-,CASSSYGDGYTF,TGTGCCAGCAGCTCGTACGGAGATGGCTACACCTTC
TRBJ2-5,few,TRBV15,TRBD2,CATSRTSGRRGMETQYF,TGTGCCACCAGCAGGACTAGCGGGAGGCGGGGTATGGAGACCCAGTACTTC
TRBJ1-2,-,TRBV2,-,CASSANTEYGYTF,TGTGCCAGCAGTGCAAATACAGAGTATGGCTACACCTTC
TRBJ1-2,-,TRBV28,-,CASGEWDYGYTF,TGTGCCAGCGGGGAGTGGGACTATGGCTACACCTTC
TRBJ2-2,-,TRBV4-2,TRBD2,CASSPRASGRDGELFF,TGTGCCAGCAGCCCCCGGGCTAGCGGGAGGGATGGGGAGCTGTTTTTT
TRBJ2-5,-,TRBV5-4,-,CASSGVIGEQTQYF,TGTGCCAGCAGCGGGGTTATCGGGGAACAGACCCAGTACTTC
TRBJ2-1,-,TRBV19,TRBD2,CASSLRTSGRSFDEQFF,TGTGCCAGTAGTCTCCGGACTAGCGGGAGGTCCTTTGATGAGCAGTTCTTC
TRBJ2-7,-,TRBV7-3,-,CASSQTGWSYEQYF,TGTGCCAGCAGCCAGACAGGTTGGTCCTACGAGCAGTACTTC
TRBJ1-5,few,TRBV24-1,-,CATSDRTDSRQPQHF,TGTGCCACCAGTGATCGGACAGACTCCAGGCAGCCCCAGCATTTT
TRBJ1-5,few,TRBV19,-,CASNRLDQPQHF,TGTGCCAGTAACAGGCTCGATCAGCCCCAGCATTTT
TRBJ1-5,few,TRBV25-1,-,CASSERGSQPQHF,TGTGCCAGCAGTGAGAGGGGGTCTCAGCCCCAGCATTTT
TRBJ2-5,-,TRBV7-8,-,CASSLGGAGETQYF,TGTGCCAGCAGCTTGGGCGGAGCGGGAGAGACCCAGTACTTC
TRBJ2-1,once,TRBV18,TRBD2,CASSPPASGLKGEQFF,TGTGCCAGCTCACCACCGGCTAGCGGGTTGAAGGGTGAGCAGTTCTTC
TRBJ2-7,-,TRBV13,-,CASSLNGGSSYEQYF,TGTGCCAGCAGCTTAAACGGAGGGAGCTCCTACGAGCAGTACTTC
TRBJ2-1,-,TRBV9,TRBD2,CASSVGTSDVGRQFF,TGTGCCAGCAGCGTTGGGACTAGCGACGTCGGACGGCAGTTCTTC
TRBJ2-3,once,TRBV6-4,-,CASSEGDSHSTDTQYF,TGTGCCAGCAGTGAGGGGGACTCTCACAGCACAGATACGCAGTATTTT